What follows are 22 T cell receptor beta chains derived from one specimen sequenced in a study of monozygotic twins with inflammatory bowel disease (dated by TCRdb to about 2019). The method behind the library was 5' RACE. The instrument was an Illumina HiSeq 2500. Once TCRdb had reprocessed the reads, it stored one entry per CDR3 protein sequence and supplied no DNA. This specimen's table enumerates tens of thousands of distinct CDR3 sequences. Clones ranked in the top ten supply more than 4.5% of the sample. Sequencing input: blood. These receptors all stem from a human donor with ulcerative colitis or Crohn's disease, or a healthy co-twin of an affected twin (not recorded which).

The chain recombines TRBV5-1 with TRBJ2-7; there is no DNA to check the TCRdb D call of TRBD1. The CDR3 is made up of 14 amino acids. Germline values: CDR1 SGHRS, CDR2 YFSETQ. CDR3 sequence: CASSSKGSPYEQYF.

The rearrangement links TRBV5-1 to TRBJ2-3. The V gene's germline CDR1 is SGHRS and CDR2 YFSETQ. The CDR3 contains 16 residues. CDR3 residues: CASSLISNPNTDTQYF. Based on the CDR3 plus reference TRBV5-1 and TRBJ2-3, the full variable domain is KAGVTQTPRYLIKTRGQQVTLSCSPISGHRSVSWYQQTPGQGLQFLFEYFSETQRNKGNFPGRFSGRQFSNSRSEMNVSTLELGDSALYLCASSLISNPNTDTQYFGPGTRLTVL.

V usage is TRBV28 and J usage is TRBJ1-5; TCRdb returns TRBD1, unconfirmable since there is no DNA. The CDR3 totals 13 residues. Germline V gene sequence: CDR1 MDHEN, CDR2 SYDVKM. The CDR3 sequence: CASSMNRELPQHF.

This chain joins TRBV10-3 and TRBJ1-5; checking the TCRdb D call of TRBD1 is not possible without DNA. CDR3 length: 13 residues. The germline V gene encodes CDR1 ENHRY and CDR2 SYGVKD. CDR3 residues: CAVAGTKDQPQHF.

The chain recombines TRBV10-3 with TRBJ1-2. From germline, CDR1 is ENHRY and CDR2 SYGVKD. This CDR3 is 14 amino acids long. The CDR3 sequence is CAISGTAVNYGYTF.

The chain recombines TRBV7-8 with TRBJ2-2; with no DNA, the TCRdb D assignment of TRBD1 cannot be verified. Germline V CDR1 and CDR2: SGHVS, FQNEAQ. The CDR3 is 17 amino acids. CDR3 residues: CASSLFSRGANTGELFF.

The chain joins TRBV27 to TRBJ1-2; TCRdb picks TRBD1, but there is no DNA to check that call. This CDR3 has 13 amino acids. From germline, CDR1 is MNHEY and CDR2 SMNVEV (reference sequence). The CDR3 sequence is CASSKTGNYGYTF.

The CDR3 sequence: CASCRAGGQPQHF. V is TRBV12-3 or TRBV12-4 and J is TRBJ1-5; TCRdb's D call, TRBD1, is unchecked because there is no DNA. There are 13 residues in the CDR3.

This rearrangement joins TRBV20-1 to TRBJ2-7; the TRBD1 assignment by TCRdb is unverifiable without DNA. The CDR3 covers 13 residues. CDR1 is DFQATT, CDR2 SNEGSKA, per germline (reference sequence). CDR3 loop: CSASPVATYEQYF.

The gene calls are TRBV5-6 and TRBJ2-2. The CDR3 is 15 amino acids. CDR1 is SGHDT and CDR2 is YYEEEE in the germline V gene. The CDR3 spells CASTTQNTNTGELFF.

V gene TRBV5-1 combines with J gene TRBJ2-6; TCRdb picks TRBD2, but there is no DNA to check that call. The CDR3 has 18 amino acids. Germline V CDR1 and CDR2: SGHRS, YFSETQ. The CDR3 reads CASSLTSGGSSGANVLTF.

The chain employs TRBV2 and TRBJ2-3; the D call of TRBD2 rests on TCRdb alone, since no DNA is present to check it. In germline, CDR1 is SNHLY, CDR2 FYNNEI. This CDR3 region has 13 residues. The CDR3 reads CASTGGRTDTQYF. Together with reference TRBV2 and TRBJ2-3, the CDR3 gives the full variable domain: EPEVTQTPSHQVTQMGQEVILRCVPISNHLYFYWYRQILGQKVEFLVSFYNNEISEKSEIFDDQFSVERPDGSNFTLKIRSTKLEDSAMYFCASTGGRTDTQYFGPGTRLTVL.

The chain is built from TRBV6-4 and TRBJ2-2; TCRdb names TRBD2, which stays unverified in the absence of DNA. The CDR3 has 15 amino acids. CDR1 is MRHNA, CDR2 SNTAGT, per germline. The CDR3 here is CASSAGLADTGELFF.

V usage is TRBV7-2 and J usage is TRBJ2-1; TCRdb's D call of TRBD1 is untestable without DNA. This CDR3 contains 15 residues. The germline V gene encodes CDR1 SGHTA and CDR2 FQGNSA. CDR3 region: CASSLGTEPYNEQFF.

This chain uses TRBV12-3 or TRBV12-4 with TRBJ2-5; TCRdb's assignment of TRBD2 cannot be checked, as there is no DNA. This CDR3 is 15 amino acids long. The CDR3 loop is CASRLGEWGQETQYF.

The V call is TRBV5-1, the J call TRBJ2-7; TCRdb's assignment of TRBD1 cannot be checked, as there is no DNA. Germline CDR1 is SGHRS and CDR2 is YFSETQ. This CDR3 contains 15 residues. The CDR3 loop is CASRSFGQGGYEQYF.

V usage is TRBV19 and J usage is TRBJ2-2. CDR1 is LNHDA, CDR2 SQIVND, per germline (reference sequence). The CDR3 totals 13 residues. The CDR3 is CASSQAIAGELFF. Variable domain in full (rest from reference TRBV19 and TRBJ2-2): DGGITQSPKYLFRKEGQNVTLSCEQNLNHDAMYWYRQDPGQGLRLIYYSQIVNDFQKGDIAEGYSVSREKKESFPLTVTSAQKNPTAFYLCASSQAIAGELFFGEGSRLTVL.

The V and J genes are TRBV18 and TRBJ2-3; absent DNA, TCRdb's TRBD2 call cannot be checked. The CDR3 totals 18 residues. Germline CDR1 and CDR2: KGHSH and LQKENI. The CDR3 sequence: CASSPRSMTSGDTDTQYF.

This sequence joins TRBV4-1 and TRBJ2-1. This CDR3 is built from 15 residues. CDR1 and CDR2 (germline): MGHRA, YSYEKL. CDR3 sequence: CASSQGLQLYNEQFF.

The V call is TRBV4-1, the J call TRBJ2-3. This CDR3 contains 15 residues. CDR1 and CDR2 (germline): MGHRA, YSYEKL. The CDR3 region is CASSQDPVGADTQYF.

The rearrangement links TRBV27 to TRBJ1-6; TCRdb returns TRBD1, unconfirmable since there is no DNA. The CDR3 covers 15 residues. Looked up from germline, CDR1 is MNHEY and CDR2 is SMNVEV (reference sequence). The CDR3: CASSGGQGANSPLHF.

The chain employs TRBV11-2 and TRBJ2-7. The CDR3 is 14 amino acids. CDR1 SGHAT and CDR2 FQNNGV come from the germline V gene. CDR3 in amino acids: CASSFRWRSYEQYF.